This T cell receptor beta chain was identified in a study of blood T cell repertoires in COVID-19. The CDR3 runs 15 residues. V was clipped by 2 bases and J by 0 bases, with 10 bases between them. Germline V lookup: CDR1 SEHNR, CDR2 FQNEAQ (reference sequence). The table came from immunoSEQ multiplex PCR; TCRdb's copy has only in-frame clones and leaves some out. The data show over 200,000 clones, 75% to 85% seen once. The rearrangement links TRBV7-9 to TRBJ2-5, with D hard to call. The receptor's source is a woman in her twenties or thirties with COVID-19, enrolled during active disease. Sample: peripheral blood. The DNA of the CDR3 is TGTGCCAGCAGCTTACCGACATGGTACCAAGAGACCCAGTACTTC. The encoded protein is CASSLPTWYQETQYF.